Reported below is one TCR beta chain. This CDR3 comprises 15 residues. V was pared by 5 bases and J by 5 bases, with 15 bases between. The record originates from a study of cytomegalovirus exposure and HLA in healthy donors. With 60 Vbeta and 13 Jbeta primers, the PCR was carried out. Here immunoSEQ multiplex PCR was the method, and the copy in TCRdb shows in-frame clones only, minus some. The sample yields 130,000 to 150,000 clones, approximately 80% seen once. Sequenced material: PBMCs. V gene TRBV6-7 combines with J gene TRBJ1-4; D unclear. TRBV6-7 is noted as an ORF with a role that remains uncertain. This sequence was found in a male donor in good health and CMV-seronegative. The CDR3, as DNA: TGTGCCAGCAGTGCCGGGAGGGTGGACAATGAAAAACTGTTTTTT. Encoded protein: CASSAGRVDNEKLFF.